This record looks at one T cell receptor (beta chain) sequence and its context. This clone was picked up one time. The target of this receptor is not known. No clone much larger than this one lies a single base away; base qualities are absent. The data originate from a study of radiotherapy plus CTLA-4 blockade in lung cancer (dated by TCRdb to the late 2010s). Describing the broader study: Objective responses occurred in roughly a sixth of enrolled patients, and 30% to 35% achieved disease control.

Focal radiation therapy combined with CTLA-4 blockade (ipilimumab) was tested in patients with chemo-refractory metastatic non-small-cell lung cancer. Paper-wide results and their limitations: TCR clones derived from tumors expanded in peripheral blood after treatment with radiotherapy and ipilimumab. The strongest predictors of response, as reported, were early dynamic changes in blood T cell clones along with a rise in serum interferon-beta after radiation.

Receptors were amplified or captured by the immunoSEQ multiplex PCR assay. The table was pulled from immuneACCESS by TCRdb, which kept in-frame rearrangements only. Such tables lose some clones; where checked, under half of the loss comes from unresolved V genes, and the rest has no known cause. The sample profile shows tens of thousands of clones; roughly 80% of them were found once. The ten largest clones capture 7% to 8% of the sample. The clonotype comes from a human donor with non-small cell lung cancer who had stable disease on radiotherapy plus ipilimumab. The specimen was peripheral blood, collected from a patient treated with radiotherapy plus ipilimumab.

The CDR3 region has the sequence CASSVEQDSGNTIYF. The bases are TGTGCCAGCAGCGTAGAACAGGATAGTGGAAACACCATATATTTT. The chain links TRBV9 with TRBJ1-3; matching of 5 bases hints at TRBD1 as the D gene. The trim is 0 bases for V and 3 bases for J, with a gap of 10 bases between the germline ends. CDR3 length: 15 amino acids, cysteine to phenylalanine. CDR3 DNA is the only sequence kept; it has 45 bases, read in frame from the first base. CDR1 and CDR2, per the germline V gene, are SGDLS and YYNGEE.